Below, 10 T cell receptor beta chains from the same sample are listed, as sequenced in a study of blood T cells in healthy people across ages. PCR was performed a second time for about 7 to 11 cycles using a sample-barcoded 5' primer and a J-beta primer mix. TCRdb processed the 5' RACE reads anew with MiXCR; each CDR3 protein has one entry. This sample has over a million distinct CDR3 sequences, with 40% to 50% found just once. The sample was blood. All receptors come from a woman between 55 and 75 years old in good health.

The CDR3 region has the DNA TGTGCCAGCAGCACCCAGGTTTTTGGGGACATGAACACTGAAGCTTTCTTT. It is translated as CASSTQVFGDMNTEAFF. V and J are TRBV7-2 and TRBJ1-1; tentative D call: TRBD1 (6 bases). Germline V lookup: CDR1 SGHTA, CDR2 FQGNSA. The CDR3 loop spans 17 amino acids. Trimming took 5 bases from V and 0 from J, leaving 19 bases between them.

V usage is TRBV9 and J usage is TRBJ2-5; maybe TRBD2 (5 bases). CDR3 length: 15 amino acids. The V gene's germline CDR1 is SGDLS and CDR2 YYNGEE. Trimming cost V 0 bases and J 11 bases, with 20 bases left between them. The CDR3 DNA sequence: TGTGCCAGCAGCGTAGGGGTGGGGAGTAGCAATGAGCAGTACTTC. It specifies CASSVGVGSSNEQYF. The whole variable domain, filled in from reference TRBV9 and TRBJ2-5, reads DSGVTQTPKHLITATGQRVTLRCSPRSGDLSVYWYQQSLDQGLQFLIQYYNGEERAKGNILERFSAQQFPDLHSELNLSSLELGDSALYFCASSVGVGSSNEQYFGPGTRLLVL.

V usage is TRBV7-2 and J usage is TRBJ2-5; 7 bases match TRBD2. Germline V CDR1 and CDR2: SGHTA, FQGNSA. The CDR3 extends over 13 amino acids. With V trimmed by 5 bases and J by 11 bases, 11 bases remained unmatched. The CDR3 DNA sequence: TGTGCCAGCAGCCAGCCTAGCGGAAATGAGCAGTACTTC. Translating it yields CASSQPSGNEQYF.

The rearrangement uses TRBV20-1 and TRBJ2-2, with D perhaps assigned TRBD1 or TRBD2 (6 bases each). The length of the CDR3 is 16 residues. The V gene lost 6 bases and the J gene lost 4 bases, with 21 bases spanning the gap. Germline V gives CDR1 DFQATT, CDR2 SNEGSKA (reference sequence). In DNA form, the CDR3 reads TGCAGTGCCCCGAGGGGAGGAGGGGGAAGCACCGGGGAGCTGTTTTTT. Its translation: CSAPRGGGGSTGELFF.

V and J are TRBV10-2 and TRBJ1-3; a possible D gene is TRBD1 (5 bases). Germline V gene data show CDR1 as WSHSY and CDR2 as SAAADI. Between the trimmed V and J ends, which lost 6 bases and 0 bases, there was a span of 12 bases. CDR3 length equals 15 residues. The CDR3 is CASRRGRNSGNTIYF. The CDR3 DNA is TGCGCCAGCAGAAGGGGCCGAAACTCTGGAAACACCATATATTTT.

V usage is TRBV28 and J usage is TRBJ1-4; D gene uncertain. Per germline, CDR1 MDHEN and CDR2 SYDVKM. V was cut by 10 bases and J by 10 bases, with 19 bases left in between. The CDR3 sequence is 13 residues long. CDR3 in DNA: TGTGCCAACAGCGATTCGTTCTTAGGAAAACTGTTTTTT. Protein sequence: CANSDSFLGKLFF.

This clonotype has a single count. The V gene is TRBV3-1, the J gene TRBJ2-7; 8 nucleotides agree with TRBD2. The CDR3 length is 16 residues. V was pared by 1 base and J by 3 bases, with 8 bases of the junction left unmatched. The germline V gene has CDR1 LGHDT and CDR2 YNNKEL (reference sequence). CDR3 sequence (DNA): TGTGCCAGCAGCCAAGCCCCGGGACTAGTAATCTACGAGCAGTACTTC. It specifies CASSQAPGLVIYEQYF.

The V gene is TRBV10-2, the J gene TRBJ2-2; 12 nucleotides agree with TRBD2. J lost 3 bases, V lost 5 bases, and 4 bases had no gene match. The CDR3 spans 16 residues. Germline V gene data show CDR1 as WSHSY and CDR2 as SAAADI. The chain's CDR3 is CASSRLAGEYTGELFF. CDR3 nucleotides: TGCGCCAGCAGTCGACTAGCGGGAGAGTACACCGGGGAGCTGTTTTTT.

The V call is TRBV7-2, the J call TRBJ2-5, with 7 bases identical to TRBD1. The end of the DNA is better explained by TRBJ2-7, so the J call may be wrong. Germline lookup yields CDR1 SGHTA and CDR2 FQGNSA. This CDR3 comprises 14 residues. Here the CDR3 reads CASSSKTGYNEQYF. The CDR3 DNA reads as TGTGCCAGCAGCTCGAAGACAGGGTACAACGAGCAGTACTTC.

This clonotype was counted between two and nine times. This chain connects TRBV12-3 or TRBV12-4 to TRBJ1-2, with a weak D call TRBD1 (6 bases). The CDR3 loop spans 15 amino acids. V was cut by 2 bases and J by 1 base, with 11 bases left in between. The CDR3 coding sequence is TGTGCCAGCAGTTTAAGGAGGGGGGGTAACTATGGCTACACCTTC. Its translation is CASSLRRGGNYGYTF.